These T cell receptor beta chains were read from a single sample in a study of CD8+ T cells in alopecia areata. Some clones are missing from TCRdb's copy, which holds only in-frame ones; the method was immunoSEQ multiplex PCR. The sample gives hundreds of thousands of clones, more than 45% of which show up once; 0.45% is in the top ten. Sequenced here: CD4+ T cells sorted from blood, sampled at week 0. The receptors come from a human donor with alopecia areata. CDR3s include the opening cysteine and the closing phenylalanine or tryptophan. The order of the fields is CDR3 length, V gene, D gene, J gene, clone size, CDR3 protein, CDR3 DNA. The D gene is left open where the match is weak. The listing skips clone size in some rows; elsewhere it reads once, few, many or a size class.

CDR3 length: 16
V gene: TRBV30
D gene: TRBD1
J gene: TRBJ1-1
clone size: -
CDR3 protein: CAWSVRGRVWRTEAFF
CDR3 DNA: TGTGCCTGGAGTGTAAGGGGGCGAGTGTGGCGCACTGAAGCTTTCTTT

CDR3 length: 14
V gene: TRBV12-5
D gene: TRBD1
J gene: TRBJ2-1
clone size: -
CDR3 protein: CASGTPGQYNEQFF
CDR3 DNA: TGTGCTAGTGGTACCCCGGGACAGTACAATGAGCAGTTCTTC

CDR3 length: 15
V gene: TRBV9
D gene: -
J gene: TRBJ2-1
clone size: -
CDR3 protein: CASTKRGTPNNEQFF
CDR3 DNA: TGTGCCAGCACCAAGAGGGGGACTCCCAACAATGAGCAGTTCTTC

CDR3 length: 15
V gene: TRBV7-3
D gene: -
J gene: TRBJ1-2
clone size: few
CDR3 protein: CASSPPGLTNYGYTF
CDR3 DNA: TGTGCCAGCAGCCCACCGGGCCTTACTAACTATGGCTACACCTTC

CDR3 length: 15
V gene: TRBV5-4
D gene: TRBD2
J gene: TRBJ2-2
clone size: many
CDR3 protein: CASSLGLAQTGELFF
CDR3 DNA: TGTGCCAGCAGCTTGGGACTAGCTCAAACCGGGGAGCTGTTTTTT

CDR3 length: 14
V gene: TRBV18
D gene: -
J gene: TRBJ1-2
clone size: -
CDR3 protein: CASSPLGQEHGYTF
CDR3 DNA: TGTGCCAGCTCACCGCTGGGACAAGAACATGGCTACACCTTC

CDR3 length: 14
V gene: TRBV7-2
D gene: TRBD1
J gene: TRBJ2-7
clone size: -
CDR3 protein: CASRRQGSSYEQYF
CDR3 DNA: TGTGCCAGCAGACGACAGGGGAGCTCCTACGAGCAGTACTTC

CDR3 length: 15
V gene: TRBV18
D gene: TRBD2
J gene: TRBJ2-1
clone size: -
CDR3 protein: CASSPWLADYNEQFF
CDR3 DNA: TGTGCCAGCTCACCTTGGCTAGCGGACTACAATGAGCAGTTCTTC

CDR3 length: 13
V gene: TRBV23-1
D gene: -
J gene: TRBJ2-7
clone size: -
CDR3 protein: CASSQSAGLEQYF
CDR3 DNA: TGCGCCAGCAGTCAATCGGCCGGGCTCGAGCAGTACTTC

CDR3 length: 15
V gene: TRBV4-1
D gene: TRBD2
J gene: TRBJ2-7
clone size: once
CDR3 protein: CASSQAASGVREQYF
CDR3 DNA: TGCGCCAGCAGCCAAGCGGCTAGCGGGGTAAGGGAGCAGTACTTC

CDR3 length: 15
V gene: TRBV9
D gene: -
J gene: TRBJ2-5
clone size: -
CDR3 protein: CASSPRLNGQVTQYF
CDR3 DNA: TGTGCCAGCAGCCCCCGACTGAACGGGCAGGTGACCCAGTACTTC

CDR3 length: 16
V gene: TRBV30
D gene: TRBD2
J gene: TRBJ2-1
clone size: few
CDR3 protein: CAWSNTSGTSYNEQFF
CDR3 DNA: TGTGCCTGGAGTAACACTAGCGGGACCTCCTACAATGAGCAGTTCTTC

CDR3 length: 15
V gene: TRBV27
D gene: TRBD1
J gene: TRBJ2-3
clone size: -
CDR3 protein: CASSPGTGWADTQYF
CDR3 DNA: TGTGCCAGCAGTCCCGGGACAGGGTGGGCAGATACGCAGTATTTT

CDR3 length: 14
V gene: TRBV19
D gene: -
J gene: TRBJ2-5
clone size: -
CDR3 protein: CASSSGLGGKAQYF
CDR3 DNA: TGTGCCAGTAGTTCGGGACTCGGAGGGAAGGCCCAGTACTTC

CDR3 length: 15
V gene: TRBV30
D gene: -
J gene: TRBJ1-5
clone size: -
CDR3 protein: CAWSYALSGNQPQHF
CDR3 DNA: TGTGCCTGGAGTTACGCCCTATCGGGCAATCAGCCCCAGCATTTT

CDR3 length: 15
V gene: TRBV25-1
D gene: -
J gene: TRBJ1-1
clone size: -
CDR3 protein: CASSDTGRRNTEAFF
CDR3 DNA: TGTGCCAGCAGTGATACGGGACGTAGGAACACTGAAGCTTTCTTT

CDR3 length: 12
V gene: TRBV30
D gene: -
J gene: TRBJ1-2
clone size: -
CDR3 protein: CAWRVGNYGYTF
CDR3 DNA: TGTGCCTGGAGGGTTGGTAACTATGGCTACACCTTC

CDR3 length: 15
V gene: TRBV5-1
D gene: TRBD2
J gene: TRBJ2-7
clone size: few
CDR3 protein: CASSFKASGSYEQYF
CDR3 DNA: TGCGCCAGCAGCTTTAAGGCTAGCGGCTCCTACGAGCAGTACTTC

CDR3 length: 14
V gene: TRBV14
D gene: TRBD1
J gene: TRBJ2-7
clone size: -
CDR3 protein: CASSRRGGGREQYF
CDR3 DNA: TGTGCCAGCAGCCGCAGAGGGGGCGGGCGTGAGCAGTACTTC

CDR3 length: 15
V gene: TRBV6-5
D gene: -
J gene: TRBJ1-1
clone size: few
CDR3 protein: CASSYSNPGSTEAFF
CDR3 DNA: TGTGCCAGCAGTTACTCGAATCCAGGGAGCACTGAAGCTTTCTTT

CDR3 length: 17
V gene: TRBV7-9
D gene: -
J gene: TRBJ2-7
clone size: -
CDR3 protein: CASSSRGVAPLSYEQYF
CDR3 DNA: TGTGCCAGCAGCTCCAGGGGGGTCGCCCCCCTCTCCTACGAGCAGTACTTC

CDR3 length: 18
V gene: TRBV14
D gene: -
J gene: TRBJ2-1
clone size: -
CDR3 protein: CASSQAGTGIFSPNEQFF
CDR3 DNA: TGTGCCAGCAGCCAAGCGGGGACCGGGATTTTTTCGCCGAATGAGCAGTTCTTC

CDR3 length: 15
V gene: TRBV9
D gene: TRBD1
J gene: TRBJ1-2
clone size: -
CDR3 protein: CASSVAGQELWGYTF
CDR3 DNA: TGTGCCAGCAGCGTAGCGGGACAGGAATTGTGGGGCTACACCTTC

CDR3 length: 11
V gene: TRBV30
D gene: TRBD1
J gene: TRBJ2-7
clone size: -
CDR3 protein: CALDRANEQYF
CDR3 DNA: TGTGCCCTCGACAGGGCCAACGAGCAGTACTTC

CDR3 length: 12
V gene: TRBV2
D gene: -
J gene: TRBJ1-1
clone size: -
CDR3 protein: CASTERGTEAFF
CDR3 DNA: TGTGCCAGCACCGAACGGGGTACTGAAGCTTTCTTT

CDR3 length: 15
V gene: TRBV9
D gene: TRBD1
J gene: TRBJ2-1
clone size: -
CDR3 protein: CASSVRGQGYNEQFF
CDR3 DNA: TGTGCCAGCAGCGTCCGAGGACAGGGCTACAATGAGCAGTTCTTC

CDR3 length: 12
V gene: TRBV25-1
D gene: -
J gene: TRBJ2-7
clone size: -
CDR3 protein: CASRGGSYEQYF
CDR3 DNA: TGTGCCAGCAGGGGCGGTTCCTACGAGCAGTACTTC

CDR3 length: 14
V gene: TRBV19
D gene: -
J gene: TRBJ2-1
clone size: -
CDR3 protein: CASSPPTNYNEQFF
CDR3 DNA: TGTGCCAGTAGTCCGCCCACAAACTACAATGAGCAGTTCTTC

CDR3 length: 15
V gene: TRBV5-1
D gene: TRBD2
J gene: TRBJ2-1
clone size: once
CDR3 protein: CASSTGGTSYNEQFF
CDR3 DNA: TGCGCCAGCAGCACCGGGGGGACTAGCTACAATGAGCAGTTCTTC

CDR3 length: 12
V gene: TRBV30
D gene: -
J gene: TRBJ1-1
clone size: -
CDR3 protein: CAWSEITRVAFF
CDR3 DNA: TGTGCCTGGAGTGAGATTACCAGGGTAGCTTTCTTT

CDR3 length: 14
V gene: TRBV30
D gene: -
J gene: TRBJ1-2
clone size: few
CDR3 protein: CAWRPPRDHYGYTF
CDR3 DNA: TGTGCCTGGAGACCCCCCCGGGACCACTATGGCTACACCTTC

CDR3 length: 16
V gene: TRBV6-1
D gene: -
J gene: TRBJ1-5
clone size: -
CDR3 protein: CASSVFGEYSNQPQHF
CDR3 DNA: TGTGCCAGCAGTGTTTTTGGAGAATATAGCAATCAGCCCCAGCATTTT

CDR3 length: 13
V gene: TRBV7-9
D gene: TRBD1
J gene: TRBJ1-5
clone size: -
CDR3 protein: CASRQGSNQPQHF
CDR3 DNA: TGTGCCAGCCGACAGGGCAGCAATCAGCCCCAGCATTTT

CDR3 length: 13
V gene: TRBV2
D gene: -
J gene: TRBJ1-2
clone size: -
CDR3 protein: CASSKTGSYGYTF
CDR3 DNA: TGTGCCAGCAGTAAGACAGGATCCTATGGCTACACCTTC

CDR3 length: 15
V gene: TRBV27
D gene: -
J gene: TRBJ1-5
clone size: few
CDR3 protein: CASSLRWLGNQPQHF
CDR3 DNA: TGTGCCAGCAGTTTGCGGTGGTTGGGCAATCAGCCCCAGCATTTT

CDR3 length: 12
V gene: TRBV30
D gene: -
J gene: TRBJ2-2
clone size: -
CDR3 protein: CAWRVLAGELFF
CDR3 DNA: TGTGCCTGGAGAGTTCTCGCCGGGGAGCTGTTTTTT

CDR3 length: 14
V gene: TRBV10-1
D gene: TRBD1
J gene: TRBJ1-1
clone size: -
CDR3 protein: CASTPGQGHTEAFF
CDR3 DNA: TGCGCCAGCACTCCGGGACAGGGTCACACTGAAGCTTTCTTT

CDR3 length: 16
V gene: TRBV7-9
D gene: TRBD2
J gene: TRBJ2-1
clone size: -
CDR3 protein: CASSPRGAGGSNEQFF
CDR3 DNA: TGTGCCAGCAGCCCCCGTGGAGCGGGGGGGAGCAATGAGCAGTTCTTC

CDR3 length: 15
V gene: TRBV28
D gene: TRBD1
J gene: TRBJ2-7
clone size: -
CDR3 protein: CASSLFGTGGYEQYF
CDR3 DNA: TGTGCCAGCAGTTTATTCGGGACAGGGGGCTACGAGCAGTACTTC

CDR3 length: 15
V gene: TRBV10-3
D gene: TRBD1
J gene: TRBJ2-5
clone size: few
CDR3 protein: CAINRDRGGQETQYF
CDR3 DNA: TGTGCCATCAATCGGGACAGGGGCGGCCAAGAGACCCAGTACTTC

CDR3 length: 14
V gene: TRBV5-1
D gene: -
J gene: TRBJ1-1
clone size: many
CDR3 protein: CASSQAGVNTEAFF
CDR3 DNA: TGCGCCAGCAGCCAAGCAGGGGTGAACACTGAAGCTTTCTTT

CDR3 length: 15
V gene: TRBV7-8
D gene: -
J gene: TRBJ2-2
clone size: few
CDR3 protein: CASSFTIANTGELFF
CDR3 DNA: TGTGCCAGCAGCTTCACAATCGCGAACACCGGGGAGCTGTTTTTT

CDR3 length: 13
V gene: TRBV15
D gene: TRBD2
J gene: TRBJ2-4
clone size: once
CDR3 protein: CATSRDGGSTLYF
CDR3 DNA: TGTGCCACCAGCAGAGATGGCGGGAGCACCCTCTACTTC

CDR3 length: 12
V gene: TRBV9
D gene: TRBD1
J gene: TRBJ2-3
clone size: -
CDR3 protein: CASSQGVDTQYF
CDR3 DNA: TGTGCCAGCAGCCAGGGGGTGGATACGCAGTATTTT